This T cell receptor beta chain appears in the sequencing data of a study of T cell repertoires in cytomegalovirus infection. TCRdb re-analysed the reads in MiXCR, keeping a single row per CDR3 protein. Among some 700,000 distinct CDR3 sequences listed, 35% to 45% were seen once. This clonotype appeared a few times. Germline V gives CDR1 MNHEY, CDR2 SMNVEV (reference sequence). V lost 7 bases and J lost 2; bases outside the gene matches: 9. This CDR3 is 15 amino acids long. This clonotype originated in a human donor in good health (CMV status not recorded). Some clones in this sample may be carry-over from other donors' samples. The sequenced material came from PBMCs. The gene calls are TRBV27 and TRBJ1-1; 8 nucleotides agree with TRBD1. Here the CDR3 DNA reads TGTGCCAGCACCCTGCCGGACAGGGCTAACACTGAAGCTTTCTTT. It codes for CASTLPDRANTEAFF.